This T cell receptor beta chain derives from a study of cytomegalovirus exposure and HLA in healthy donors. The PCR was carried out with 60 Vbeta primers and 13 Jbeta primers. Libraries were prepared by immunoSEQ multiplex PCR; TCRdb keeps only in-frame clonotypes and omits some of them. The sample lists about 220,000 clones, about 75% occurring once. Sequenced sample: PBMCs. This sequence was found in a male donor in good health and CMV-seronegative.

The DNA for the CDR3 is TGCAGCGTGCGACAGGGGAACGGTGAAGATACGCAGTATTTT. The encoded protein is CSVRQGNGEDTQYF. The chain links TRBV29-1 to TRBJ2-3; 8 positions match TRBD1. Per germline, CDR1 SQVTM and CDR2 ANQGSEA. The CDR3 consists of 14 residues. After removal of 6 bases from V and 5 bases from J, the junction contained 10 bases not matched to a gene.